This record covers a single TCR beta chain. Its antigen is undetermined. The record originates from a study of OX40 agonist ivuxolimab in advanced cancers. Study as a whole: Patients took ivuxolimab, an agonistic anti-OX40 (CD134) antibody. Subjects had a mean age of about 65 years, with a range of 23 to 79; 82.7% were male. Participants could have had prior anti-PD-1, anti-PD-L1 or anti-CTLA-4 therapy, and less than 45% had some. The study, taken as a whole, reports: The antigens recognized by the expanded peripheral T cells, that is their antigen specificity, were not determined.

The ends lost 5 bases at V and 5 bases at J; junction bases unmatched: 8. The CDR3 covers 15 residues. CDR1 and CDR2 from the germline V gene are MNHNY and SVGAGI (reference sequence). TCRdb's table, derived via immunoSEQ multiplex PCR, lists solely in-frame clones and lacks some. The sample yields tens of thousands of clones, 85% to 90% seen once. The sequence derives from an adult with an advanced solid tumor such as melanoma, head and neck, liver or kidney cancer. The chain is built from TRBV6-6 and TRBJ2-5, with TRBD2 matching over 10 bases. Sequencing was performed on CD4+ or CD8+ T cells sorted from blood, taken in a trial of the OX40 agonist ivuxolimab. For the CDR3, the DNA is TGTGCCAGCAGTAGGCTAGCGGGAGATGGGGAGACCCAGTACTTC. Amino acid sequence: CASSRLAGDGETQYF.